This T cell receptor (beta chain) was sequenced during a study of T cells in women clearing cervical HPV infection. Study in general: Cases' blood sampling followed lesion detection by median roughly 160 days (90 to 200).

About this clone: The observed sequence ends 3 residues before the CDR3 terminus, with the missing tail filled in from the germline J gene.

The table came from immunoSEQ multiplex PCR; TCRdb's copy has only in-frame clones and leaves some out. The listing contains fewer than 35,000 clones. Trimming pared 5 bases from V and 2 bases from J, leaving 18 bases between. The CDR3 is 16 amino acids. Germline values: CDR1 LNHDA, CDR2 SQIVND (reference sequence). Material: blood buffy coat. The sequence derives from a woman between 18 and 70 years old with a cervical HPV16 infection that either progressed to CIN3+ or cleared (not recorded which). The gene calls are TRBV19 and TRBJ2-5, with a tentative D call TRBD1 (5 bases). The DNA read from the CDR3 is TGTGCCAGTAGTCCGGAGACAGATTTGTGGCAAGAGACC. The encoded protein is CASSPETDLWQET. The whole CDR3 reads CASSPETDLWQETQYF.